The 28 T cell receptor beta chains below all came from one sample that was sequenced in a study of post-analysis software for immune sequencing data. Their antigen targets remain unknown. Study outcomes and limitations: Four or five TRBV segments were more frequent in patients than controls; TRBV5-6, TRBV5-1 and TRBV20-1 belonged to this group.

Every TCR beta cDNA library bore unique molecular identifiers. Each CDR3 protein is one row after TCRdb ran MiXCR on the PCR reads. The repertoire holds about 200,000 distinct CDR3 sequences, with approximately 28% as singletons. Sequencing was done on a sample of blood. These receptors were taken from a girl aged 2 to 17 with multiple sclerosis.

The V call is TRBV2, the J call TRBJ2-5; 13 bases line up with TRBD2. CDR3 length: 18 residues. The germline gives CDR1 SNHLY, CDR2 FYNNEI. The junction had 11 bases not matched to a gene; V was cut back by 2 bases and J by 5 bases. The CDR3 bases are TGTGCCAGCAGTGAAATCGGGAGACTAGCGGGAGGCGGGGAGACCCAGTACTTC. This codes for CASSEIGRLAGGGETQYF.

Notes on this clonotype: Just one base apart from a much larger clone, this may be a read error. For the CDR3, the DNA is TGCAGTGCGTCGACTTACCAACGGGGTAATGAGCAGTTCTTC. Translation: CSASTYQRGNEQFF. This chain uses TRBV20-1 with TRBJ2-1; D possibly corresponds to TRBD2 (5 bases). Germline V gives CDR1 DFQATT, CDR2 SNEGSKA (reference sequence). This CDR3 comprises 14 residues. Trimming shortened V by 6 bases and J by 7 bases, and 19 bases separated the two germline ends.

The sample holds many counts of this clonotype. V and J are TRBV28 and TRBJ2-7; maybe TRBD1 (6 bases). This CDR3 has 13 residues. Trimming took 6 bases from V and 2 from J, leaving 11 bases between them. The germline V gene encodes CDR1 MDHEN and CDR2 SYDVKM. The CDR3 nucleotides read TGTGCCAGCAGCCGTGCAGGGGCCTACGAGCAGTACTTC. Its translation is CASSRAGAYEQYF.

This clonotype was counted at least ten times. The chain has TRBV29-1 and TRBJ2-3; D gene ambiguous. The CDR3 loop spans 16 amino acids. The V gene's germline CDR1 is SQVTM and CDR2 ANQGSEA. Trimming stripped 6 bases from V and 2 bases from J, with 21 bases between. The CDR3 loop is CSVYDPTLSSTDTQYF. The DNA of the CDR3 is TGCAGCGTGTATGACCCGACTCTCTCATCCACAGATACGCAGTATTTT.

This clonotype was observed many times. This chain uses TRBV5-5 with TRBJ2-7, with D unclear. V lost 4 bases to trimming and J lost 2 bases, with 7 bases between them. The CDR3 is made up of 12 amino acids. Looked up from germline, CDR1 is SGHKS and CDR2 is YYEKEE (reference sequence). CDR3 in DNA: TGTGCCAGCAGCGCGACCGCCTACGAGCAGTACTTC. Its protein product is CASSATAYEQYF.

This clonotype was seen many times. In nucleotides, the CDR3 is TGCGCCAGCAGCCCCACGGGGGGATACGAGCAGTACTTC. Protein: CASSPTGGYEQYF. V and J are TRBV5-1 and TRBJ2-7; 7 bases agree with TRBD2. The CDR3 has 13 residues. Germline trimming cut 4 bases from V and 4 bases from J; bases unmatched to any gene: 5. Germline assignment: CDR1 SGHRS and CDR2 YFSETQ.

The chain recombines TRBV20-1 with TRBJ2-1; the match to TRBD2 covers 11 bases. The CDR3 is made up of 13 amino acids. Trimming removed 3 bases from V and 8 bases from J; junction bases left unmatched: 3. Germline V gene sequence: CDR1 DFQATT, CDR2 SNEGSKA (reference sequence). CDR3 loop: CSARGLAVDEQFF. The CDR3 DNA is TGCAGTGCTAGGGGACTAGCGGTGGATGAGCAGTTCTTC.

This clonotype was seen many times. The genes are TRBV5-5 and TRBJ2-1, with D maybe TRBD2 (6 bases). This CDR3 has 15 residues. CDR1 and CDR2 (germline): SGHKS, YYEKEE (reference sequence). Trimming took off 4 bases at V and 6 bases at J, with 17 bases between the two ends. CDR3 bases: TGTGCCAGCAGCCCCTTGGGGGGTAAGGCCAATGAGCAGTTCTTC. It translates to CASSPLGGKANEQFF.

The chain employs TRBV12-3 or TRBV12-4 and TRBJ1-1, with a tentative D call TRBD1 (6 bases). The V end was cut by 1 base, the J end by 5 bases, with 17 bases between. This CDR3 is built from 16 residues. This CDR3 reads CASSLGSGGSRTEAFF. As DNA, the CDR3 is TGTGCCAGCAGTTTAGGTAGCGGGGGCTCCAGGACTGAAGCTTTCTTT.

This clonotype was counted at least ten times. The J gene is TRBJ2-3, the V gene TRBV20-1; 9 bases match TRBD2. With V trimmed by 0 bases and J by 2 bases, 9 bases remained unmatched. CDR1 and CDR2 (germline): DFQATT, SNEGSKA (reference sequence). The CDR3 totals 17 residues. CDR3 DNA: TGCAGTGCTAGAGACCCCTCAGCTAGCGGGGCCACAGATACGCAGTATTTT. Translating gives CSARDPSASGATDTQYF.

The rearrangement uses TRBV10-3 and TRBJ2-7; D call uncertain. Per the germline V gene, CDR1 is ENHRY and CDR2 is SYGVKD. This CDR3 has 14 amino acids. V lost 0 bases and J lost 3, with 9 bases in between. The CDR3 DNA reads as TGTGCCATCAGTGAGTCGGTAAAGGGCTACGAGCAGTACTTC. Translated: CAISESVKGYEQYF.

Concerning this clonotype: One end of the junction varies from germline; a read error may be responsible. The chain combines TRBV28 with TRBJ2-5; tentatively, D is TRBD1 or TRBD2 (5 bases each). The CDR3 extends over 12 amino acids. Germline CDR1 and CDR2: MDHEN and SYDVKM. The CDR3 bases are TGTGTCAGCAGCCGGGACCAAGAGACCCACTACTTC. Protein: CVSSRDQETHYF.

Concerning this clonotype: This clone may be a read error of a much larger clone one base away. V is TRBV15 and J is TRBJ2-5; D ambiguous. From germline, CDR1 is LNHNV and CDR2 YYDKDF (reference sequence). The CDR3 sequence is 13 residues long. V lost 6 bases and J 2 bases, leaving 10 bases between the germline ends. The CDR3 loop is CATSDHQQETQYF. For the CDR3, the DNA is TGTGCCACCAGTGACCACCAACAAGAGACCCAGTACTTC. Filled out from reference TRBV15 and TRBJ2-5, the complete variable domain reads DAMVIQNPRYQVTQFGKPVTLSCSQTLNHNVMYWYQQKSSQAPKLLFHYYDKDFNNEADTPDNFQSRRPNTSFCFLDIRSPGLGDTAMYLCATSDHQQETQYFGPGTRLLVL.

The rearrangement links TRBV7-2 to TRBJ2-3; a weak D match, TRBD1 (6 bases). Germline CDR1 is SGHTA and CDR2 is FQGNSA. The V end was cut by 6 bases, the J end by 5 bases, with 15 bases between. The CDR3 is 14 amino acids. The CDR3 loop is CASRQGTLQDTQYF. The CDR3 nucleotides are TGTGCCAGCAGACAGGGTACGCTCCAAGATACGCAGTATTTT.

The chain employs TRBV7-8 and TRBJ2-5; perhaps TRBD1 as D (6 bases). V was clipped by 5 bases and J by 13 bases, with 23 bases between them. Germline CDR1 reads SGHVS; CDR2 reads FQNEAQ. The CDR3 loop spans 14 amino acids. In nucleotides, the CDR3 is TGTGCCAGCAGCACCCACAGGGTTATCTACGAGCGGTACTTC. Translation gives CASSTHRVIYERYF.

The rearrangement uses TRBV2 and TRBJ2-1; 9 positions match TRBD2. The ends lost 7 bases at V and 8 bases at J; junction bases unmatched: 12. Germline values: CDR1 SNHLY, CDR2 FYNNEI. The CDR3 consists of 15 residues. Here the CDR3 reads CASIKEAGGLDEQFF. The DNA of the CDR3 is TGTGCCAGCATAAAAGAGGCGGGGGGGCTTGATGAGCAGTTCTTC. Supplemented by reference TRBV2 and TRBJ2-1, the full variable domain reads EPEVTQTPSHQVTQMGQEVILRCVPISNHLYFYWYRQILGQKVEFLVSFYNNEISEKSEIFDDQFSVERPDGSNFTLKIRSTKLEDSAMYFCASIKEAGGLDEQFFGPGTRLTVL.

The CDR3 DNA is TGTGCCAGCAGCTTAAGCTCGGGGGCCGGGTCGGATACGCAGTATTTT. Its translation: CASSLSSGAGSDTQYF. The gene calls are TRBV7-3 and TRBJ2-3, with D possibly being TRBD1 or TRBD2 (6 bases each). The CDR3 length is 16 residues. Looked up from germline, CDR1 is SGHTA and CDR2 is FQGTGA. V lost 1 base to trimming and J lost 6 bases, with 17 bases between them.

With regard to this clonotype: A much larger clone lies a single base off, so this may be a read error. The chain recombines TRBV15 with TRBJ1-2; D is undetermined. Per the germline V gene, CDR1 is LNHNV and CDR2 is YYDKDF (reference sequence). CDR3 length: 14 amino acids. The CDR3 sequence is CVTSRETGNYGYTF. Written as DNA, the CDR3 is TGTGTCACCAGCAGAGAAACGGGGAACTATGGCTACACCTTC. The full variable domain, rest sourced from reference TRBV15 and TRBJ1-2, is DAMVIQNPRYQVTQFGKPVTLSCSQTLNHNVMYWYQQKSSQAPKLLFHYYDKDFNNEADTPDNFQSRRPNTSFCFLDIRSPGLGDTAMYLCVTSRETGNYGYTFGSGTRLTVV.

The V and J genes are TRBV5-1 and TRBJ2-2; a possible D gene is TRBD1 (5 bases). The CDR3 totals 14 residues. In germline, CDR1 is SGHRS, CDR2 YFSETQ. The V and J ends lost 4 bases and 1 base respectively, with 8 bases between them. CDR3 in DNA: TGCGCCAGCAGCGGTGGACAGAACACCGGGGAGCTGTTTTTT. It translates to CASSGGQNTGELFF.

In regard to this clonotype: This may arise from a read error, as a much more abundant clone is one base away. The chain links TRBV29-1 to TRBJ2-7, with TRBD2 as a possible D gene (6 bases). The CDR3 is 13 residues long. Germline-derived CDR1 and CDR2 are SQVTM and ANQGSEA. V was shortened by 5 bases and J by 7 bases, with 18 bases between the two germline ends. In DNA, the CDR3 is TGCAGCGTTCGAGGGAGGCTCGGCGATGAGCAGTACTTC. It translates to CSVRGRLGDEQYF.

The genes are TRBV7-3 and TRBJ1-1; D is unclear. V was trimmed by 5 bases and J by 9 bases, leaving 13 bases between them. The CDR3 totals 12 residues. The germline V gene encodes CDR1 SGHTA and CDR2 FQGTGA. CDR3 DNA sequence: TGTGCCAGCAGCCCCTCGAGAGGGAAAGCTTTCTTT. This codes for CASSPSRGKAFF.

In the case of this clonotype: Possible read error: a much larger clone is one base away. The chain employs TRBV7-8 and TRBJ2-7, with D perhaps TRBD1 or TRBD2 (6 bases each). Trimming cost V 6 bases and J 5 bases, with 8 bases left between them. CDR1 SGHVS and CDR2 FQNEAQ come from the germline V gene. The CDR3 contains 11 residues. Here the CDR3 DNA reads TGTGCCAGCAGGGGGGGCCACGAGCAGTACTTC. This translates into CASRGGHEQYF.

A few counts support this clonotype. The chain carries TRBV10-3 and TRBJ1-1; D is perhaps TRBD1 (5 bases). With 10 bases removed from V and 3 bases from J, the gap between germline ends came to 15 bases. The CDR3 runs 13 residues. The germline V gene has CDR1 ENHRY and CDR2 SYGVKD. Here the CDR3 DNA reads TGTGCCACCGATCAGGGTAGTGACACTGAAGCTTTCTTT. This encodes CATDQGSDTEAFF.

There are many counts of this clonotype. The rearrangement uses TRBV7-8 and TRBJ1-5, with a weak D call TRBD1 (5 bases). The CDR3 is 12 residues long. Germline V gene data show CDR1 as SGHVS and CDR2 as FQNEAQ. Deletions cut 0 bases from V and 12 bases from J, with 9 bases between. CDR3 amino acids: CASSLALGGQHF. CDR3 DNA sequence: TGTGCCAGCAGCTTAGCCCTGGGGGGCCAGCATTTT. Full variable domain (outside the CDR3, taken from reference TRBV7-8 and TRBJ1-5): GAGVSQSPRYKVAKRGQDVALRCDPISGHVSLFWYQQALGQGPEFLTYFQNEAQLDKSGLPSDRFFAERPEGSVSTLKIQRTQQEDSAVYLCASSLALGGQHFGDGTRLSIL.

This rearrangement joins TRBV5-1 to TRBJ1-5, with unresolved D. Germline V gene lookup returns CDR1 SGHRS and CDR2 YFSETQ. Trimming removed 4 bases at V and 0 bases at J, with 11 bases between. CDR3 size: 15 residues. The CDR3 DNA reads TGCGCCAGCAGCGAAGGGTCTGATAGCAATCAGCCCCAGCATTTT. This codes for CASSEGSDSNQPQHF.

To note about this clonotype: Given a much more abundant clone one base away, this may be a read error. The V and J genes are TRBV7-2 and TRBJ2-3; D remains ambiguous. This CDR3 spans 14 amino acids. The V and J ends lost 1 base and 6 bases respectively, with 11 bases between them. Germline V gene data show CDR1 as SGHTA and CDR2 as FQGNSA. As DNA, the CDR3 is TGTACCAGCAGCTTAGACGGACCTCTGGATACGCAGTATTTT. Its translation is CTSSLDGPLDTQYF.

Of note for this clonotype: Just one base apart from a much larger clone, this may be a read error. The chain couples TRBV6-5 to TRBJ2-3; D remains ambiguous. This CDR3 contains 13 residues. Germline V gives CDR1 MNHEY, CDR2 SVGAGI. The germline V and J ends were trimmed by 1 base and 6 bases, with 8 bases remaining between them. The CDR3 DNA reads TGTGCCAGCAGTTACTTTGCGAGGGATACGCAGTATTTT. Its protein product is CASSYFARDTQYF.

The table lists this clonotype with a few counts. This chain links TRBV20-1 with TRBJ1-1; D gene ambiguous. The V end was cut by 6 bases, the J end by 4 bases, with 15 bases between. CDR3 length: 13 amino acids. Germline V gives CDR1 DFQATT, CDR2 SNEGSKA (reference sequence). The CDR3 region is CSAGKAFGTEAFF. CDR3 coding DNA: TGCAGTGCCGGAAAGGCCTTTGGCACTGAAGCTTTCTTT.